Listed below are T cell receptor beta chains from one sample, sequenced in a study of shared clonotypes between healthy human individuals. Only in-frame clones appear in the TCRdb table, and some are missing; sequencing was by immunoSEQ multiplex PCR. The sample includes 400,000 to 500,000 clones, over 60% of them seen just once. The sequenced sample consisted of PBMCs. Source of these receptors: a woman aged 35 to 49 in good health. Some clones in this sample may be carry-over from other donors' samples. Both conserved end residues are part of each CDR3. Fields, in order: D gene, clone size, J gene, V gene, CDR3 protein, CDR3 DNA. The D gene is left open where the match is weak. The listing skips clone size in some rows; elsewhere it reads once, few, many or a size class.

D gene: TRBD2
clone size: NA
J gene: TRBJ2-5
V gene: TRBV30
CDR3 protein: CAWSLEPLAAQQETQYF
CDR3 DNA: TGTGCCTGGAGTCTCGAACCACTAGCGGCCCAGCAAGAGACCCAGTACTTC

D gene: NA
clone size: NA
J gene: TRBJ2-7
V gene: TRBV9
CDR3 protein: CASSVAANYEQYF
CDR3 DNA: TGTGCCAGCAGCGTAGCGGCAAACTACGAGCAGTACTTC

D gene: NA
clone size: once
J gene: TRBJ1-5
V gene: TRBV7-2
CDR3 protein: CASSFGGNQPQHF
CDR3 DNA: TGTGCCAGCAGCTTTGGGGGAAATCAGCCCCAGCATTTT

D gene: NA
clone size: NA
J gene: TRBJ2-6
V gene: TRBV27
CDR3 protein: CASSPFPGANVLTF
CDR3 DNA: TGTGCCAGCAGTCCGTTTCCGGGGGCCAACGTCCTGACTTTC

D gene: NA
clone size: NA
J gene: TRBJ2-7
V gene: TRBV5-4
CDR3 protein: CASSFLRGGIYEQYF
CDR3 DNA: TGTGCCAGCAGCTTCCTTAGAGGGGGGATCTACGAGCAGTACTTC

D gene: NA
clone size: NA
J gene: TRBJ1-2
V gene: TRBV9
CDR3 protein: CASSVEFGNYGYTF
CDR3 DNA: TGTGCCAGCAGCGTGGAATTCGGGAACTATGGCTACACCTTC

D gene: NA
clone size: NA
J gene: TRBJ2-1
V gene: TRBV23-1
CDR3 protein: CASSQSRTVISYNEQFF
CDR3 DNA: TGCGCCAGCAGTCAATCCCGGACAGTTATATCCTACAATGAGCAGTTCTTC

D gene: TRBD2
clone size: many
J gene: TRBJ2-3
V gene: TRBV7-9
CDR3 protein: CASSPRTSGRASDTQYF
CDR3 DNA: TGTGCCAGCAGCCCCCGAACTAGCGGGAGGGCCTCAGATACGCAGTATTTT

D gene: NA
clone size: few
J gene: TRBJ2-5
V gene: TRBV5-1
CDR3 protein: CASSLGDSQETQYF
CDR3 DNA: TGCGCCAGCAGCTTGGGAGATAGTCAAGAGACCCAGTACTTC

D gene: TRBD2
clone size: few
J gene: TRBJ2-3
V gene: TRBV12-5
CDR3 protein: CASGLGAGVGDTQYF
CDR3 DNA: TGTGCTAGTGGTTTGGGGGCGGGAGTGGGAGATACGCAGTATTTT

D gene: NA
clone size: NA
J gene: TRBJ2-7
V gene: TRBV4-1
CDR3 protein: CASSLTASYEQYF
CDR3 DNA: TGCGCCAGCAGTCTGACGGCATCCTACGAGCAGTACTTC

D gene: NA
clone size: NA
J gene: TRBJ1-5
V gene: TRBV13
CDR3 protein: CASSLGRRYNQPQHF
CDR3 DNA: TGTGCCAGCAGCTTAGGTCGACGGTATAATCAGCCCCAGCATTTT

D gene: NA
clone size: NA
J gene: TRBJ1-4
V gene: TRBV15
CDR3 protein: CATSRDQNEKLFF
CDR3 DNA: TGTGCCACCAGCAGGGACCAAAATGAAAAACTGTTTTTT

D gene: TRBD2
clone size: NA
J gene: TRBJ2-7
V gene: TRBV7-2
CDR3 protein: CASSTPGLVAYEQYF
CDR3 DNA: TGTGCCAGCAGTACACCGGGACTAGTGGCCTACGAGCAGTACTTC

D gene: NA
clone size: NA
J gene: TRBJ2-2
V gene: TRBV10-2
CDR3 protein: CASSSSGRNTGELFF
CDR3 DNA: TGCGCCAGCAGTTCCTCCGGGAGAAACACCGGGGAGCTGTTTTTT

D gene: NA
clone size: NA
J gene: TRBJ2-7
V gene: TRBV19
CDR3 protein: CASSMRRTHHEQYF
CDR3 DNA: TGTGCCAGTAGTATGAGGCGGACGCACCACGAGCAGTACTTC

D gene: TRBD2
clone size: NA
J gene: TRBJ2-7
V gene: TRBV5-4
CDR3 protein: CASSWNSGSYEQYF
CDR3 DNA: TGTGCCAGCAGCTGGAATAGCGGGAGCTACGAGCAGTACTTC

D gene: TRBD2
clone size: NA
J gene: TRBJ2-3
V gene: TRBV6-5
CDR3 protein: CASSYSAGGSTDTQYF
CDR3 DNA: TGTGCCAGCAGTTATTCCGCGGGAGGGAGCACAGATACGCAGTATTTT

D gene: NA
clone size: NA
J gene: TRBJ1-2
V gene: TRBV7-2
CDR3 protein: CASSFTGSGGYTF
CDR3 DNA: TGTGCCAGCAGCTTTACAGGGTCTGGTGGCTACACCTTC

D gene: TRBD1
clone size: NA
J gene: TRBJ2-5
V gene: TRBV11-2
CDR3 protein: CASSQTGGETQYF
CDR3 DNA: TGTGCCAGCAGCCAGACAGGGGGAGAGACCCAGTACTTC

D gene: NA
clone size: NA
J gene: TRBJ2-1
V gene: TRBV25-1
CDR3 protein: CASSEVEGRIYNEQFF
CDR3 DNA: TGTGCCAGCAGTGAAGTGGAAGGGCGGATCTACAATGAGCAGTTCTTC

D gene: NA
clone size: NA
J gene: TRBJ2-7
V gene: TRBV19
CDR3 protein: CASSLQPLYEQYF
CDR3 DNA: TGTGCCAGTAGTCTTCAGCCCCTTTACGAGCAGTACTTC

D gene: NA
clone size: once
J gene: TRBJ2-7
V gene: TRBV27
CDR3 protein: CASSPGLPYEQYF
CDR3 DNA: TGTGCCAGCAGTCCGGGACTGCCCTACGAGCAGTACTTC

D gene: NA
clone size: few
J gene: TRBJ2-1
V gene: TRBV16
CDR3 protein: CASSQWTGEQFF
CDR3 DNA: TGTGCCAGCAGCCAATGGACCGGAGAGCAGTTCTTC

D gene: TRBD2
clone size: many
J gene: TRBJ2-7
V gene: TRBV10-2
CDR3 protein: CASSISGSGHEQYF
CDR3 DNA: TGCGCCAGCAGTATTAGCGGGAGTGGCCACGAGCAGTACTTC